These 19 T cell receptor beta chains were all obtained from the same sample, sequenced in a study of CD8+ T cells in alopecia areata. Patients with alopecia areata provided lesional scalp punch biopsies as well as peripheral blood. Extraction of RNA preceded its reverse transcription into cDNA, which served as the sequencing template. Only in-frame clones appear in the TCRdb table, and some are missing; sequencing was by immunoSEQ multiplex PCR. The sample lists about 12,000 clones; roughly 50% were seen once. The sequenced sample consisted of skin. These receptors all stem from a human donor with alopecia areata.

About this clone itself: Additional DNA sequences in this sample encode the identical CDR3. The chain uses TRBV29-1 and TRBJ2-5, with TRBD1 identical over 7 bases. This CDR3 is 13 amino acids long. The germline V gene has CDR1 SQVTM and CDR2 ANQGSEA. In DNA, the CDR3 is TGCAGTGTCGTCCCGACAGGGCGGAAGACCCAGTACTTC. Protein: CSVVPTGRKTQYF.

V is TRBV19 and J is TRBJ1-2; 8 bases line up with TRBD1. Germline-derived CDR1 and CDR2 are LNHDA and SQIVND (reference sequence). V shed 7 bases and J 4 bases; nucleotides not matched to a gene: 5. The CDR3 is 13 residues long. DNA of the CDR3: TGTGCCAGTACCAGGGGGCCTGGCTATGGCTACACCTTC. It is translated as CASTRGPGYGYTF.

This chain joins TRBV2 and TRBJ2-1, with a tentative D call TRBD1 (5 bases). The CDR3 sequence is 15 residues long. CDR1 is SNHLY, CDR2 FYNNEI, per germline. V was cut by 7 bases and J by 2 bases, with 15 bases left in between. CDR3 sequence: CASILSQGAYNEQFF. As DNA, the CDR3 is TGTGCCAGCATACTCTCTCAGGGCGCCTACAATGAGCAGTTCTTC.

This clone was counted once. A junction boundary mismatches the germline segment, possibly from a read error. The V gene is TRBV7-7, the J gene TRBJ2-5, with D possibly being TRBD1 or TRBD2 (7 bases each). Germline V CDR1 and CDR2: SSHAT, FNYEAQ (reference sequence). CDR3 length: 17 residues. The CDR3: CASSPGGAASFQETQYF. The CDR3 DNA reads as TGTGCTAGCAGCCCAGGGGGGGCGGCCTCCTTCCAAGAGACCCAGTACTTC.

The rearrangement joins TRBV27 to TRBJ2-3, with 10 bases aligning to TRBD1. The CDR3 is made up of 17 amino acids. V shed 5 bases and J 4 bases; nucleotides not matched to a gene: 12. Per the germline V gene, CDR1 is MNHEY and CDR2 is SMNVEV (reference sequence). The CDR3 bases are TGTGCCAGCAGTGGGAGACAGGGGGCTAGAGAGGCAGATACGCAGTATTTT. Its protein product is CASSGRQGAREADTQYF.

This clone was detected only once. The chain employs TRBV6-5 and TRBJ2-7; D may be TRBD1 (5 bases). Germline loops: CDR1 MNHEY, CDR2 SVGAGI. The CDR3 runs to 15 residues. Trimming removed 2 bases at V and 4 bases at J, with 15 bases between. The CDR3 loop is CASSYGAAGNYEQYF. CDR3 sequence (DNA): TGTGCCAGCAGTTACGGGGCGGCCGGAAATTACGAGCAGTACTTC.

This chain uses TRBV9 with TRBJ2-2; possibly TRBD1 or TRBD2 for D (7 bases each). The V gene's germline CDR1 is SGDLS and CDR2 YYNGEE. V was shortened by 4 bases and J by 5 bases, with 15 bases between the two germline ends. The CDR3 spans 15 residues. CDR3: CASSLQGRETGELFF. The CDR3 DNA reads TGTGCCAGCAGCCTACAGGGGCGGGAGACCGGGGAGCTGTTTTTT. The full variable domain, with the rest looked up from reference TRBV9 and TRBJ2-2, is DSGVTQTPKHLITATGQRVTLRCSPRSGDLSVYWYQQSLDQGLQFLIQYYNGEERAKGNILERFSAQQFPDLHSELNLSSLELGDSALYFCASSLQGRETGELFFGEGSRLTVL.

The J gene is TRBJ1-1, the V gene TRBV29-1; no firm D call. There are 14 residues in the CDR3. V dropped 8 bases and J dropped 4 bases, with 20 bases sitting between them. The germline CDR1 and CDR2 sequences are SQVTM and ANQGSEA. The CDR3, as DNA: TGCAGCTCCTCTGGGGAGGGTTCGAGCACTGAAGCTTTCTTT. As protein: CSSSGEGSSTEAFF. The full variable domain, in which reference TRBV29-1 and TRBJ1-1 provide the parts outside the CDR3, is SAVISQKPSRDICQRGTSLTIQCQVDSQVTMMFWYRQQPGQSLTLIATANQGSEATYESGFVIDKFPISRPNLTFSTLTVSNMSPEDSSIYLCSSSGEGSSTEAFFGQGTRLTVV.

This chain links TRBV9 with TRBJ2-2; D gene ambiguous. The CDR3 length is 19 residues. CDR1 SGDLS and CDR2 YYNGEE come from the germline V gene. Trimming stripped 4 bases from V and 8 bases from J, with 30 bases between. The CDR3 loop reads CASSPGVGFGEYSMGELFF. CDR3 in DNA: TGTGCCAGCAGCCCTGGGGTGGGCTTCGGAGAGTACTCAATGGGGGAGCTGTTTTTT.

The chain couples TRBV18 to TRBJ1-1; D uncertain. The CDR3 consists of 16 residues. From germline, CDR1 is KGHSH and CDR2 LQKENI. V was cut by 2 bases and J by 0 bases, with 13 bases left in between. The CDR3 region is CASSPETGGLNTEAFF. The CDR3 DNA sequence: TGTGCCAGCTCACCAGAGACGGGCGGGCTGAACACTGAAGCTTTCTTT.

The table lists this clone with a few counts. The V and J genes are TRBV28 and TRBJ1-5, with 9 bases identical to TRBD1. CDR3 size: 17 residues. Germline V gene lookup returns CDR1 MDHEN and CDR2 SYDVKM. V shed 5 bases, J shed 0 bases, and the junction held 8 bases outside the gene matches. The CDR3 DNA follows: TGTGCCAGCAGTACCGGGACAGGGCTTTATAGCAATCAGCCCCAGCATTTT. Translation: CASSTGTGLYSNQPQHF.

The chain employs TRBV4-1 and TRBJ2-7; weak D call: TRBD2 (6 bases). CDR3 size: 14 residues. V dropped 9 bases and J dropped 2 bases, with 17 bases sitting between them. Germline V gene data show CDR1 as MGHRA and CDR2 as YSYEKL. CDR3 DNA: TGCGCCAGTAAGGACTACCTCACCGCCTACGAGCAGTACTTC. Translating it yields CASKDYLTAYEQYF.

The rearrangement joins TRBV6-1 to TRBJ2-3; D possibly corresponds to TRBD2 (5 bases). Germline V lookup: CDR1 MNHNS, CDR2 SASEGT. The length of the CDR3 is 15 residues. Trimming removed 7 bases at V and 1 base at J, with 15 bases between. The CDR3 here is CASISFGIGTDTQYF. As DNA, the CDR3 is TGTGCCAGCATCTCGTTCGGGATCGGCACAGATACGCAGTATTTT.

This clone occurred once. This sequence joins TRBV19 and TRBJ2-5; 10 positions match TRBD2. Germline CDR1 and CDR2: LNHDA and SQIVND (reference sequence). The CDR3 length is 15 residues. The junction had 14 bases not matched to a gene; V was cut back by 9 bases and J by 7 bases. The CDR3 region has the DNA TGTGCCAGCTCGGTGGGCACTAGCGGGGAGCGGACCCAGTACTTC. It encodes CASSVGTSGERTQYF.

This sequence joins TRBV28 and TRBJ1-1, with 8 bases identical to TRBD1. With V trimmed by 6 bases and J by 8 bases, 8 bases remained unmatched. The CDR3 sequence is 13 residues long. The germline CDR1 and CDR2 sequences are MDHEN and SYDVKM. The DNA for the CDR3 is TGTGCCAGCAGACTAACAGGGGGAGGAGAAGCTTTCTTT. This encodes CASRLTGGGEAFF.

V is TRBV29-1 and J is TRBJ2-2; D assignment may be TRBD1 or TRBD2 (5 bases each). Per germline, CDR1 SQVTM and CDR2 ANQGSEA. The V gene lost 2 bases and the J gene lost 6 bases, with 13 bases spanning the gap. The CDR3 is 14 residues long. The CDR3: CSVEREQGPGELFF. Here the CDR3 DNA reads TGCAGCGTTGAAAGGGAGCAGGGCCCCGGGGAGCTGTTTTTT.

This clone was detected only a few times. The chain has TRBV5-1 and TRBJ2-1; possibly TRBD1 or TRBD2 for D (6 bases each). V was shortened by 0 bases and J by 10 bases, with 17 bases between the two germline ends. CDR1 is SGHRS, CDR2 YFSETQ, per germline. This CDR3 contains 15 residues. The CDR3: CASSLARRGTGEQFF. The DNA for the CDR3 is TGCGCCAGCAGCTTGGCCAGGAGGGGGACTGGGGAGCAGTTCTTC.

This clone has more than one count but fewer than ten. The rearrangement joins TRBV28 to TRBJ2-7; D uncertain. The CDR3 has 15 residues. Trimming removed 5 bases at V and 3 bases at J, with 17 bases between. CDR1 and CDR2 from the germline V gene are MDHEN and SYDVKM. The CDR3 DNA is TGTGCCAGCAGTCCGTTCCTACCGGGCGGCTACGAGCAGTACTTC. It yields the protein CASSPFLPGGYEQYF.

V is TRBV7-9 and J is TRBJ2-3, with 9 bases that match TRBD2. Germline trimming cut 7 bases from V and 5 bases from J; bases unmatched to any gene: 16. CDR1 and CDR2 from the germline V gene are SEHNR and FQNEAQ (reference sequence). This CDR3 is built from 17 residues. CDR3 nucleotides: TGTGCCAGCATTGATTCGAGGGCTAGCGGGGTCCAAGATACGCAGTATTTT. This sequence encodes CASIDSRASGVQDTQYF.